These T cell receptor beta chains were read from a single sample in a study of persistence of HIV-infected CD4 T cells. These receptors' targets are unknown. The method was immunoSEQ multiplex PCR; TCRdb's version includes in-frame clones alone and lacks a portion of them. The sample consists of about 19,000 clones, around three fifths of them appearing once. The material was CD4+ T cells sorted from PBMCs after approximately 19-hour stimulation, obtained from a patient who received antiretroviral therapy. Every receptor here comes from an adult woman with HIV who was CMV-seropositive. CDR3s include the opening cysteine and the closing phenylalanine or tryptophan. Each record gives: D gene, V gene, clone size, J gene, CDR3 DNA, CDR3 protein. D genes are given only for firm matches. A clone size is listed for some rows: how often the clone was seen (once, few, many), or a class if it is expanded.

D gene: .; V gene: TRBV18; clone size: few; J gene: TRBJ1-1; CDR3 DNA: TGTGCCAGCTCACCAGTCCTCTCGGACACTGAAGCTTTCTTT; CDR3 protein: CASSPVLSDTEAFF
D gene: TRBD1; V gene: TRBV19; clone size: .; J gene: TRBJ2-1; CDR3 DNA: TGTGCCAGTAAGCCGGGACAGGGCCACAATGAGCAGTTCTTC; CDR3 protein: CASKPGQGHNEQFF
D gene: TRBD1; V gene: TRBV7-9; clone size: .; J gene: TRBJ2-6; CDR3 DNA: TGTGCCAGCAGCGCGGACAGGGTGTCTGGGGCCAACGTCCTGACTTTC; CDR3 protein: CASSADRVSGANVLTF
D gene: .; V gene: TRBV6-5; clone size: .; J gene: TRBJ1-1; CDR3 DNA: TGTGCCAGCAGCTTGGATAACGGGAACACTGAAGCTTTCTTT; CDR3 protein: CASSLDNGNTEAFF
D gene: .; V gene: TRBV12-3/TRBV12-4; clone size: .; J gene: TRBJ1-1; CDR3 DNA: TGTGCCAGCAGTCGGACCACGAACACTGAAGCTTTCTTT; CDR3 protein: CASSRTTNTEAFF
D gene: TRBD1; V gene: TRBV30; clone size: once; J gene: TRBJ2-6; CDR3 DNA: TGTGCCTGGAGTGTAGAACAGGGGAGCGGTGGGGCCAACGTCCTGACTTTC; CDR3 protein: CAWSVEQGSGGANVLTF
D gene: .; V gene: TRBV5-1; clone size: .; J gene: TRBJ2-1; CDR3 DNA: TGCGCCAGCAGCGTGACTTACAGGGAAAATGAGCAGTTCTTC; CDR3 protein: CASSVTYRENEQFF
D gene: .; V gene: TRBV5-4; clone size: .; J gene: TRBJ2-7; CDR3 DNA: TGTGCCAGCAGCCCTGGGAGAGGGGGGTCGAAATACGAGCAGTACTTC; CDR3 protein: CASSPGRGGSKYEQYF
D gene: TRBD1; V gene: TRBV27; clone size: .; J gene: TRBJ2-7; CDR3 DNA: TGTGCCAGCTCACCTCGGGACAGGGCCTACGAGCAGTACTTC; CDR3 protein: CASSPRDRAYEQYF
D gene: .; V gene: TRBV10-3; clone size: once; J gene: TRBJ1-1; CDR3 DNA: TGTGCCATCAGTGATCCGGGGCGGGAGGCTTTCTTT; CDR3 protein: CAISDPGREAFF
D gene: .; V gene: TRBV9; clone size: medium-sized; J gene: TRBJ1-3; CDR3 DNA: TGTGCCAGCAGCGCCGGAGGGGGCTCTGGAAACACCATATATTTT; CDR3 protein: CASSAGGGSGNTIYF
D gene: .; V gene: TRBV5-1; clone size: .; J gene: TRBJ2-1; CDR3 DNA: TGCGCCAGCAGCGCAAGGGTTTCCTACAATGAGCAGTTCTTC; CDR3 protein: CASSARVSYNEQFF
D gene: .; V gene: TRBV7-2; clone size: .; J gene: TRBJ2-2; CDR3 DNA: TGTGCCAGCAGCTTAGACCGAGGCGGGGAGCTGTTTTTT; CDR3 protein: CASSLDRGGELFF
D gene: .; V gene: TRBV24-1; clone size: .; J gene: TRBJ2-3; CDR3 DNA: TGTGCCACCAACCGGGGGGCAGGCTCAGATACGCAGTATTTT; CDR3 protein: CATNRGAGSDTQYF
D gene: .; V gene: TRBV10-2; clone size: .; J gene: TRBJ1-1; CDR3 DNA: TGCGCCAGCAGTGAGTCCGGGCGGAGCGCTGAAGCTTTCTTT; CDR3 protein: CASSESGRSAEAFF
D gene: TRBD1; V gene: TRBV5-8; clone size: .; J gene: TRBJ2-2; CDR3 DNA: TGTGCCAGCAGCCCCTACCTCAGGACAGGTGTATGGTCGAACACCGGGGAGCTGTTTTTT; CDR3 protein: CASSPYLRTGVWSNTGELFF
D gene: TRBD1; V gene: TRBV15; clone size: .; J gene: TRBJ1-1; CDR3 DNA: TGTGCCACCAGCAGAGATTTCCGGACAGGGGAGGGCGTAGGCACTGAAGCTTTCTTT; CDR3 protein: CATSRDFRTGEGVGTEAFF
D gene: .; V gene: TRBV11-2; clone size: .; J gene: TRBJ2-2; CDR3 DNA: TGTGCCAGCAGCTTAGACGCCAGGGCACCCTTGAACACCGGGGAGCTGTTTTTT; CDR3 protein: CASSLDARAPLNTGELFF
D gene: TRBD2; V gene: TRBV7-2; clone size: .; J gene: TRBJ2-7; CDR3 DNA: TGTGCCAGCAGCTTAGGACTAGCGGGTACCTACGAGCAGTACTTC; CDR3 protein: CASSLGLAGTYEQYF
D gene: TRBD1; V gene: TRBV2; clone size: .; J gene: TRBJ2-7; CDR3 DNA: TGTGCCAGCAGTGGACAGGGGGCTTACGAGCAGTACTTC; CDR3 protein: CASSGQGAYEQYF
D gene: .; V gene: TRBV27; clone size: few; J gene: TRBJ1-4; CDR3 DNA: TGTGCCAGCAGTCGCCTGCGGCAGGGGCCCGGTAAACTGTTTTTT; CDR3 protein: CASSRLRQGPGKLFF
D gene: TRBD1; V gene: TRBV9; clone size: .; J gene: TRBJ1-1; CDR3 DNA: TGTGCCAGCAGCGTAGGGACAGGAGTCACTGAAGCTTTCTTT; CDR3 protein: CASSVGTGVTEAFF
D gene: TRBD1; V gene: TRBV9; clone size: .; J gene: TRBJ2-2; CDR3 DNA: TGTGCCAGCAGCGGCCGACAGGGGGGAGGAAAGACCGGGGAGCTGTTTTTT; CDR3 protein: CASSGRQGGGKTGELFF
D gene: .; V gene: TRBV10-1; clone size: .; J gene: TRBJ2-2; CDR3 DNA: TGCGCCAGCAGTGAGTCGTTATCCGACGGGGAGACGAACACCGGGGAGCTGTTTTTT; CDR3 protein: CASSESLSDGETNTGELFF
D gene: .; V gene: TRBV5-4; clone size: .; J gene: TRBJ2-5; CDR3 DNA: TGTGCCAGCAGCTTGGTAAACGGGGAAGGGGAGACCCAGTACTTC; CDR3 protein: CASSLVNGEGETQYF
D gene: .; V gene: TRBV5-1; clone size: few; J gene: TRBJ1-3; CDR3 DNA: TGCGCCAGCAGCTTAGCGGTTGCTGGAAACACCATATATTTT; CDR3 protein: CASSLAVAGNTIYF
D gene: TRBD2; V gene: TRBV14; clone size: .; J gene: TRBJ2-1; CDR3 DNA: TGTGCCAGCAGCCAAACTAGCGGGCTCTACAATGAGCAGTTCTTC; CDR3 protein: CASSQTSGLYNEQFF
D gene: .; V gene: TRBV7-2; clone size: .; J gene: TRBJ2-7; CDR3 DNA: TGTGCCAGCAGCGCCGGGCCCTACGTCTACGAGCAGTACTTC; CDR3 protein: CASSAGPYVYEQYF
D gene: .; V gene: TRBV7-2; clone size: .; J gene: TRBJ2-2; CDR3 DNA: TGTGCCAGCAGCTTATCCGGGCCGAACGGGGAGCTGTTTTTT; CDR3 protein: CASSLSGPNGELFF
D gene: .; V gene: TRBV6-5; clone size: few; J gene: TRBJ2-4; CDR3 DNA: TGTGCCAGCAGTCCTCTGCCGGGGCGGGACATTCAGTACTTC; CDR3 protein: CASSPLPGRDIQYF